This TCR beta chain was captured in a study of T cell responses to AZD1222 COVID-19 vaccine. Study results and limitations: Seropositive at baseline were only a handful of AZD1222 recipients. Spike-specific TCR breadth and depth were elevated following two AZD1222 doses.

The assay was immunoSEQ multiplex PCR, and TCRdb's table has in-frame clones only and misses some. The sample comprises over 40,000 clones, approximately 84% of which are singletons, and around 27% rests with the top ten. Note on this clone: The antigen remains unidentified.

Trimming stripped 0 bases from V and 4 bases from J, with 13 bases between. Germline-derived CDR1 and CDR2 are SGHDT and YYEEEE. The CDR3 is 15 amino acids. This sequence joins TRBV5-6 and TRBJ1-1, with D possibly being TRBD1 (5 bases). The sequenced sample was peripheral blood, obtained on day 0 of AZD1222 vaccination. The TCR comes from an adult in good health. CDR3 DNA: TGTGCCAGCAGCTTGGCTCTGATTGGGGGCACTGAAGCTTTCTTT. This translates into CASSLALIGGTEAFF.